This entry lists 28 T cell receptor beta chains sequenced from one sample in a study. Each CDR3 protein gets one entry after TCRdb re-called the RT-PCR reads with MiXCR. Of more than 600,000 distinct CDR3 sequences in the sample, 13% to 15% are singletons; the top ten hold about 3.6%. The specimen was memory CD4+ T cells from blood. The origin of the receptors is a female donor in good health, serving as a healthy control.

The V call is TRBV27, the J call TRBJ1-2; D remains unclear. V gave up 6 bases and J gave up 7 bases, with 12 bases separating them. CDR1 is MNHEY, CDR2 SMNVEV, per germline (reference sequence). The CDR3 extends over 12 amino acids. The CDR3 sequence: CASSPQVGGYTF. CDR3 DNA sequence: TGTGCCAGCAGCCCCCAGGTGGGTGGCTACACCTTC.

This chain connects TRBV6-6 to TRBJ2-7; TRBD1 matches at 8 bases. Germline V CDR1 and CDR2: MNHNY, SVGAGI (reference sequence). Trimming removed 2 bases from V and 2 bases from J; junction bases left unmatched: 5. The CDR3 sequence is 15 residues long. The CDR3 DNA follows: TGTGCCAGCAGTTACCGAGGACAGGGCCCCTACGAGCAGTACTTC. Translated, it gives CASSYRGQGPYEQYF.

This clonotype was found many times. The rearrangement links TRBV30 to TRBJ2-3, with 9 bases aligning to TRBD2. V dropped 7 bases and J dropped 3; count of bases not matched to a gene: 8. The CDR3 is 14 amino acids. Germline CDR1 reads GTSNPN; CDR2 reads SVGIG (reference sequence). CDR3 sequence: CASERGLATDTQYF. The CDR3 region has the DNA TGTGCCTCCGAACGGGGACTAGCTACAGATACGCAGTATTTT.

V is TRBV12-3 or TRBV12-4 and J is TRBJ1-6; D may be TRBD1 (5 bases). The ends were cut back, 1 base at V and 3 bases at J, with 13 bases in the middle. CDR3 length: 17 residues. The CDR3 DNA is TGTGCCAGCAGTTTAGAGTCCTACAGGAGCTATAATTCACCCCTCCACTTT. It yields the protein CASSLESYRSYNSPLHF.

The chain carries TRBV5-5 and TRBJ1-1; D gene uncertain. Trimming pared 4 bases from V and 6 bases from J, leaving 13 bases between. Germline CDR1 and CDR2: SGHKS and YYEKEE (reference sequence). This CDR3 is built from 13 residues. The CDR3 sequence: CASSRLDAAEAFF. CDR3 sequence (DNA): TGTGCCAGCAGCCGCCTCGACGCCGCTGAAGCTTTCTTT.

This clonotype was seen a few times. V gene TRBV12-3 or TRBV12-4 combines with J gene TRBJ2-7; tentative D call: TRBD2 (6 bases). CDR3 length: 16 residues. V was shortened by 7 bases and J by 1 base, with 20 bases between the two germline ends. The CDR3 sequence: CASNNKLGLGSYEQYF. CDR3 DNA: TGTGCCAGCAATAATAAACTGGGACTCGGATCCTACGAGCAGTACTTC.

The J gene is TRBJ2-7, the V gene TRBV7-9; 11 bases are a match to TRBD2. The CDR3 extends over 14 amino acids. In germline, CDR1 is SEHNR, CDR2 FQNEAQ (reference sequence). V lost 9 bases to trimming and J lost 2 bases; unmatched junction nucleotides: 6. CDR3 DNA sequence: TGTGCCAGTTCGACTAGCGGGATTCCCTACGAGCAGTACTTC. Its translation is CASSTSGIPYEQYF.

This clonotype was recorded at least ten times. The chain employs TRBV25-1 and TRBJ2-1, with TRBD1 matching over 8 bases. From germline, CDR1 is MGHDK and CDR2 SYGVNS. V gave up 2 bases and J gave up 6 bases; unmatched junction bases: 9. The CDR3 is 16 amino acids. Written as DNA, the CDR3 is TGTGCCAGCAGTGAACACCAGGGGGCATTCTTCAATGAGCAGTTCTTC. Translation: CASSEHQGAFFNEQFF.

The V gene is TRBV6-6, the J gene TRBJ2-5, with D perhaps matching TRBD2 (6 bases). The CDR3 contains 13 residues. Germline CDR1 MNHNY, CDR2 SVGAGI (reference sequence). With 2 bases removed from V and 5 bases from J, the gap between germline ends came to 9 bases. In DNA, the CDR3 is TGTGCCAGCAGTTACCCCGCGGGGGAGACCCAGTACTTC. Residues: CASSYPAGETQYF.

The rearrangement uses TRBV12-3 or TRBV12-4 and TRBJ2-2, with 10 bases lining up with TRBD1. The CDR3 is 16 amino acids. The V segment lost 1 base and the J segment 6 bases; nucleotides outside the gene matches: 5. CDR3 sequence: CASSLGTGGGSGELFF. CDR3 nucleotide sequence: TGTGCCAGCAGTTTAGGGACAGGGGGAGGTTCCGGGGAGCTGTTTTTT.

The rearrangement links TRBV20-1 to TRBJ1-4, with a weak D call TRBD1 (5 bases). Germline assignment: CDR1 DFQATT and CDR2 SNEGSKA (reference sequence). Trimming stripped 3 bases from V and 0 bases from J, with 11 bases between. The CDR3 loop spans 15 amino acids. CDR3 sequence: CSARKGTATNEKLFF. The CDR3 DNA is TGCAGTGCTAGGAAAGGGACGGCAACTAATGAAAAACTGTTTTTT.

There are a few counts of this clonotype. This rearrangement joins TRBV5-6 to TRBJ2-3, with 12 bases matching TRBD2. Germline assignment: CDR1 SGHDT and CDR2 YYEEEE. J was trimmed by 6 bases and V by 4 bases; bases with no gene match: 9. The CDR3 runs 16 residues. The CDR3 nucleotides are TGTGCCAGCAGCCTCCGACTAGCGGGAGTAGGCGATACGCAGTATTTT. It specifies CASSLRLAGVGDTQYF.

A few counts support this clonotype. The rearrangement links TRBV3-1 to TRBJ2-5; 13 bases fit TRBD2. There are 18 residues in the CDR3. The trim removed 3 bases at V and 1 base at J, leaving 8 bases unmatched. Looked up from germline, CDR1 is LGHDT and CDR2 is YNNKEL (reference sequence). The CDR3 DNA reads TGTGCCAGCAGCCACTCGACAACTAGCGGGGGGGCCCAAGAGACCCAGTACTTC. Translating it yields CASSHSTTSGGAQETQYF.

The sample holds many counts of this clonotype. The V gene is TRBV27, the J gene TRBJ2-5; TRBD2 might be the D (5 bases). The V and J ends lost 0 bases and 7 bases respectively, with 9 bases between them. CDR1 is MNHEY and CDR2 is SMNVEV in the germline V gene (reference sequence). CDR3 length equals 13 residues. Here the CDR3 DNA reads TGTGCCAGCAGTTTATCAGCGGTGGGGACCCAGTACTTC. It codes for CASSLSAVGTQYF.

This sequence joins TRBV15 and TRBJ1-5, with 9 bases matching TRBD1. CDR3 size: 17 residues. The ends lost 4 bases at V and 1 base at J; junction bases unmatched: 8. The V gene's germline CDR1 is LNHNV and CDR2 YYDKDF (reference sequence). The CDR3 reads CATSIGTGSLSNQPQHF. The CDR3 DNA reads TGTGCCACCAGCATTGGGACAGGGTCTTTGAGCAATCAGCCCCAGCATTTT. The full variable domain, rest sourced from reference TRBV15 and TRBJ1-5, is DAMVIQNPRYQVTQFGKPVTLSCSQTLNHNVMYWYQQKSSQAPKLLFHYYDKDFNNEADTPDNFQSRRPNTSFCFLDIRSPGLGDTAMYLCATSIGTGSLSNQPQHFGDGTRLSIL.

The table lists this clonotype with many counts. J is TRBJ1-3 and V is TRBV6-6, with D hard to call. CDR3 length: 14 residues. Per germline, CDR1 MNHNY and CDR2 SVGAGI (reference sequence). Trimming took 2 bases from V and 1 from J, leaving 6 bases between them. This chain's CDR3 is CASSYGVSGNTIYF. The CDR3 DNA reads TGTGCCAGCAGTTACGGGGTTTCTGGAAACACCATATATTTT.

This clonotype appeared many times. This chain uses TRBV27 with TRBJ2-1; TRBD1 is a possible D gene (5 bases). V dropped 5 bases and J dropped 5 bases, with 13 bases sitting between them. The germline CDR1 and CDR2 sequences are MNHEY and SMNVEV (reference sequence). This CDR3 region has 14 residues. The CDR3, as DNA: TGTGCCAGCAGTCGCCCGACAGCGAACAATGAGCAGTTCTTC. Its translation is CASSRPTANNEQFF.

This clonotype was seen repeatedly, ten times or more. V usage is TRBV20-1 and J usage is TRBJ2-4; D not resolved. The germline V gene encodes CDR1 DFQATT and CDR2 SNEGSKA (reference sequence). CDR3 length: 13 amino acids. Trimming left V 5 bases short and J 5 bases short, with 13 bases between. CDR3 DNA: TGCAGTGCTCACGAGAGGAAGGAAAACATTCAGTACTTC. Its protein product is CSAHERKENIQYF.

V and J are TRBV9 and TRBJ2-7, with TRBD1 matching 7 bases. The ends lost 5 bases at V and 3 bases at J; junction bases unmatched: 8. Germline V gene data show CDR1 as SGDLS and CDR2 as YYNGEE. The CDR3 contains 14 residues. CDR3 coding DNA: TGTGCCAGCAGTACCATGGGGGACAGCTACGAGCAGTACTTC. It is translated as CASSTMGDSYEQYF.

This clonotype was observed many times. J is TRBJ2-2 and V is TRBV7-2; TRBD2 aligns across 11 bases. The trim removed 2 bases at V and 5 bases at J, leaving 1 base unmatched. The V gene's germline CDR1 is SGHTA and CDR2 FQGNSA. The CDR3 has 15 residues. CDR3 in DNA: TGTGCCAGCAGCTTATCTAGCGGGGGGACCGGGGAGCTGTTTTTT. Translated, it gives CASSLSSGGTGELFF.

CDR3 residues: CASSPPGTSNTIYF. CDR3 bases: TGTGCCAGCAGCCCTCCGGGGACTTCCAACACCATATATTTT. The chain couples TRBV7-2 to TRBJ1-3; D possibly corresponds to TRBD1 (5 bases). Germline V lookup: CDR1 SGHTA, CDR2 FQGNSA. This CDR3 spans 14 amino acids. The germline V and J ends were trimmed by 5 bases and 7 bases, with 15 bases remaining between them.

This clonotype appeared many times. V is TRBV7-3 and J is TRBJ2-3; D assignment may be TRBD1 or TRBD2 (5 bases each). CDR1 is SGHTA, CDR2 FQGTGA, per germline. The V end lost 6 bases, the J end lost 0 bases, and 10 bases lay between the germline ends. The CDR3 is 14 residues long. CDR3 protein: CASSSGQSTDTQYF. The CDR3 nucleotides are TGTGCCAGCAGTTCGGGGCAGAGCACAGATACGCAGTATTTT.

This clonotype appeared many times. The rearrangement joins TRBV20-1 to TRBJ2-1, with D perhaps TRBD2 (5 bases). With 5 bases removed from V and 4 bases from J, the gap between germline ends came to 15 bases. Germline CDR1 is DFQATT and CDR2 is SNEGSKA (reference sequence). This CDR3 spans 14 amino acids. CDR3 nucleotide sequence: TGCAGTGCTGATTACGGGAATAGGTACAATGAGCAGTTCTTC. It translates to CSADYGNRYNEQFF.

The rearrangement links TRBV7-2 to TRBJ1-1; 10 bases fit TRBD1. The germline CDR1 and CDR2 sequences are SGHTA and FQGNSA. With 6 bases clipped from V and 1 base from J, the junction kept 2 bases outside the gene matches. CDR3 length equals 14 residues. The CDR3 region is CASRRQGANTEAFF. CDR3 nucleotides: TGTGCCAGCAGGCGACAGGGGGCGAACACTGAAGCTTTCTTT.

This clonotype has more than one count but fewer than ten. This chain uses TRBV9 with TRBJ2-7, with TRBD2 as a possible D gene (6 bases). Trimming cost V 0 bases and J 1 base, with 8 bases left between them. The CDR3 spans 14 residues. Per germline, CDR1 SGDLS and CDR2 YYNGEE. The CDR3 DNA is TGTGCCAGCAGCGTAGTGGGGACTTCCTACGAGCAGTACTTC. Protein product: CASSVVGTSYEQYF.

This clonotype occurred a few times. This rearrangement joins TRBV20-1 to TRBJ1-3, with TRBD1 matching 7 bases. The CDR3 totals 13 residues. Trimming took 5 bases from V and 2 from J; bases not matched to a gene: 3. Germline V CDR1 and CDR2: DFQATT, SNEGSKA (reference sequence). This CDR3 reads CSALQGAGNTIYF. CDR3 nucleotides: TGCAGTGCTCTCCAGGGGGCTGGAAACACCATATATTTT.

CDR3 DNA: TGCGCCAGCGGATCCGGGGAGGCCCTTACCGATGAGCAGTTCTTC. Translation gives CASGSGEALTDEQFF. V is TRBV5-1 and J is TRBJ2-1, with D possibly matching TRBD2 (6 bases). This CDR3 is built from 15 residues. Germline CDR1 is SGHRS and CDR2 is YFSETQ. V was trimmed by 7 bases and J by 8 bases, leaving 22 bases between them.

This rearrangement joins TRBV6-2 or TRBV6-3 to TRBJ2-3; unclear D gene. V was cut by 0 bases and J by 8 bases, with 15 bases left in between. The CDR3 runs to 15 residues. The V gene's germline CDR1 is MNHEY and CDR2 SVGEGT. This chain's CDR3 is CASSYSTIPGATQYF. The CDR3 region has the DNA TGTGCCAGCAGTTACTCGACAATTCCCGGAGCTACGCAGTATTTT.